The 31 T cell receptor beta chains given below trace back to one sample, sequenced in a study of spatial heterogeneity in lung cancer. The time point denotes: blood at routine non-recurrence follow-up after resection. In TCRdb, the 5' RACE reads were re-called with MiXCR into one record per CDR3 protein. The sample records 110,000 or so distinct CDR3 sequences, more than 10% being singletons. Sequencing used PBMCs, obtained at follow-up. The receptors originated from a female donor with early-stage non-small cell lung cancer.

The table lists this clonotype with many counts. In DNA form, the CDR3 reads TGTGCCAGCAGTTTGAGGACTAGCGGCAGCTCCTACAATGAGCAGTTCTTC. Its protein product is CASSLRTSGSSYNEQFF. The chain couples TRBV7-3 to TRBJ2-1; 10 bases map to TRBD2. This CDR3 spans 17 amino acids. CDR1 and CDR2 (germline): SGHTA, FQGTGA. The junction had 8 bases not matched to a gene; V was cut back by 6 bases and J by 0 bases.

This clonotype was recorded a few times. The gene calls are TRBV12-3 or TRBV12-4 and TRBJ1-6, with 8 bases lining up with TRBD1. V shed 2 bases, J shed 8 bases, and the junction held 5 bases outside the gene matches. The CDR3 is 15 residues long. CDR3 residues: CASSLQGAIDSPLHF. CDR3 nucleotide sequence: TGTGCCAGCAGTTTACAGGGGGCAATCGATTCACCCCTCCACTTT.

This clonotype was recorded at least ten times. The chain recombines TRBV6-2 or TRBV6-3 with TRBJ2-1; perhaps TRBD2 as D (6 bases). V lost 7 bases and J lost 4, with 14 bases in between. This CDR3 spans 14 amino acids. Germline CDR1 reads MNHEY; CDR2 reads SVGEGT. CDR3 amino acids: CASIGGPRYNEQFF. In DNA form, the CDR3 reads TGTGCCAGCATCGGAGGGCCGAGGTACAATGAGCAGTTCTTC.

The chain employs TRBV7-2 and TRBJ2-3; 11 bases match TRBD2. The CDR3 sequence is 16 residues long. CDR1 is SGHTA and CDR2 is FQGNSA in the germline V gene. V lost 8 bases to trimming and J lost 1 base; unmatched junction nucleotides: 8. CDR3 DNA sequence: TGTGCCAGCCGATCTAGCGGGAGGTATCGCACAGATACGCAGTATTTT. This codes for CASRSSGRYRTDTQYF.

The J gene is TRBJ2-3, the V gene TRBV2; 7 bases agree with TRBD2. Germline-derived CDR1 and CDR2 are SNHLY and FYNNEI. Losses at the gene ends were 2 bases for V and 6 bases for J; bases not matched to a gene: 8. There are 15 residues in the CDR3. CDR3 coding DNA: TGTGCCAGCAGTGAACTAGCGGCAGCACGGGATACGCAGTATTTT. Protein product: CASSELAAARDTQYF.

There are many counts of this clonotype. The chain has TRBV3-1 and TRBJ1-2; TRBD1 matches at 7 bases. Germline V gives CDR1 LGHDT, CDR2 YNNKEL (reference sequence). Germline trimming cut 6 bases from V and 3 bases from J; bases unmatched to any gene: 1. CDR3 size: 12 residues. CDR3 DNA: TGTGCCAGCAGGCAGGGGGACTATGGCTACACCTTC. This encodes CASRQGDYGYTF.

Regarding this clonotype: This may come from a read error, since a much larger clone is one base off. The conserved final phenylalanine or tryptophan is absent from the CDR3, which likely points to a read error. The V gene is TRBV28, the J gene TRBJ1-2; D not resolved. From germline, CDR1 is MDHEN and CDR2 SYDVKM. The CDR3 consists of 10 residues. V lost 3 bases, J lost 8 bases, and 4 bases lay in between. The CDR3 DNA reads as TGTGCCAGCAGTTTTGTAGGCTACACCTTA. This sequence encodes CASSFVGYTL.

This clonotype was seen many times. The V gene is TRBV28, the J gene TRBJ2-3; D is unresolved. The ends were cut back, 6 bases at V and 0 bases at J, with 13 bases in the middle. This CDR3 region has 15 residues. Germline assignment: CDR1 MDHEN and CDR2 SYDVKM. DNA for the CDR3: TGTGCCAGCAGCACCAGCGCGTTGAGCACAGATACGCAGTATTTT. It encodes CASSTSALSTDTQYF.

The genes are TRBV12-3 or TRBV12-4 and TRBJ2-6; 12 bases are a match to TRBD1. V was clipped by 5 bases and J by 0 bases; unmatched bases: 5. This CDR3 region has 18 residues. This CDR3 reads CASSAWDRGLSGANVLTF. CDR3 coding DNA: TGTGCCAGCAGTGCGTGGGACAGGGGGCTCTCTGGGGCCAACGTCCTGACTTTC.

The chain couples TRBV27 to TRBJ2-3, with 10 positions matching TRBD2. CDR1 and CDR2 (germline): MNHEY, SMNVEV (reference sequence). The CDR3 contains 15 residues. Trimming removed 2 bases from V and 8 bases from J; junction bases left unmatched: 7. The CDR3 region has the DNA TGTGCCAGCAGTTTAACTAGCGGGACGCTCCTTACGCAGTATTTT. The encoded protein is CASSLTSGTLLTQYF.

The genes are TRBV10-3 and TRBJ2-7, with D perhaps TRBD2 (7 bases). This CDR3 spans 14 amino acids. V was trimmed by 6 bases and J by 5 bases, leaving 17 bases between them. The germline V gene has CDR1 ENHRY and CDR2 SYGVKD. CDR3 loop: CAISTSEAGDEQYF. The CDR3 DNA is TGTGCCATCAGCACTAGCGAGGCAGGGGACGAGCAGTACTTC.

This clonotype was observed a few times. This chain uses TRBV5-1 with TRBJ1-2, with TRBD1 as a possible D gene (6 bases). The V and J ends lost 4 bases and 1 base respectively, with 8 bases between them. Germline lookup yields CDR1 SGHRS and CDR2 YFSETQ. The CDR3 is 13 residues long. The CDR3 DNA is TGCGCCAGCAGCCAGGGGTATAACTATGGCTACACCTTC. Its protein product is CASSQGYNYGYTF.

This clonotype was counted many times. The chain couples TRBV3-1 to TRBJ1-3; 10 nucleotides line up with TRBD1. V was clipped by 3 bases and J by 3 bases; unmatched bases: 5. This CDR3 comprises 16 residues. Germline loops: CDR1 LGHDT, CDR2 YNNKEL (reference sequence). The DNA for the CDR3 is TGTGCCAGCAGCCACCGGACAGGGGGTATTGGAAACACCATATATTTT. Translating gives CASSHRTGGIGNTIYF. The full variable domain, in which reference TRBV3-1 and TRBJ1-3 provide the parts outside the CDR3, is DTAVSQTPKYLVTQMGNDKSIKCEQNLGHDTMYWYKQDSKKFLKIMFSYNNKELIINETVPNRFSPKSPDKAHLNLHINSLELGDSAVYFCASSHRTGGIGNTIYFGEGSWLTVV.

There are many counts of this clonotype. CDR3 amino acids: CSVKAGTGSVNEQFF. The CDR3 coding sequence is TGCAGCGTTAAAGCCGGGACAGGGAGTGTAAATGAGCAGTTCTTC. This chain joins TRBV29-1 and TRBJ2-1, with 9 bases fitting TRBD1. V was clipped by 5 bases and J by 7 bases; unmatched bases: 12. CDR3 length: 15 amino acids. The germline gives CDR1 SQVTM, CDR2 ANQGSEA.

The V and J genes are TRBV2 and TRBJ2-4, with 8 bases that match TRBD1. Germline loops: CDR1 SNHLY, CDR2 FYNNEI. The CDR3 totals 17 residues. Germline trimming cut 2 bases from V and 0 bases from J; bases unmatched to any gene: 6. CDR3 nucleotide sequence: TGTGCCAGCAGTGAAATGGGGACAGGTATAGCCAAAAACATTCAGTACTTC. Translation: CASSEMGTGIAKNIQYF.

This clonotype was detected many times. The chain has TRBV4-2 and TRBJ1-5; D ambiguous. The V end lost 0 bases, the J end lost 2 bases, and 11 bases lay between the germline ends. Germline CDR1 reads LGHNA; CDR2 reads YNFKEQ. This CDR3 is 16 amino acids long. This CDR3 reads CASSQEAGVRNQPQHF. The CDR3 DNA reads as TGTGCCAGCAGCCAAGAGGCCGGGGTCCGCAATCAGCCCCAGCATTTT.

The genes are TRBV29-1 and TRBJ1-2; D is unclear. CDR1 and CDR2 from the germline V gene are SQVTM and ANQGSEA. This CDR3 contains 11 residues. V shed 5 bases and J shed 8 bases, with 12 bases lying between them. The CDR3, as DNA: TGCAGCGTTCTTGACGGGGTCGGCTACACCTTC. Translated: CSVLDGVGYTF. Full variable domain (missing parts from reference TRBV29-1 and TRBJ1-2): SAVISQKPSRDICQRGTSLTIQCQVDSQVTMMFWYRQQPGQSLTLIATANQGSEATYESGFVIDKFPISRPNLTFSTLTVSNMSPEDSSIYLCSVLDGVGYTFGSGTRLTVV.

The chain has TRBV7-9 and TRBJ1-6; D call uncertain. CDR1 is SEHNR, CDR2 FQNEAQ, per germline (reference sequence). There are 14 residues in the CDR3. Trimming removed 2 bases at V and 7 bases at J, with 9 bases between. CDR3 residues: CASSLSPRNSPLHF. The CDR3 DNA sequence: TGTGCCAGCAGCTTAAGTCCGCGGAATTCACCCCTCCACTTT.

This clonotype has more than one count but fewer than ten. The V and J genes are TRBV28 and TRBJ2-1, with a possible D match to TRBD1 (6 bases). Germline CDR1 is MDHEN and CDR2 is SYDVKM. Trimming shortened V by 8 bases and J by 7 bases, and 9 bases separated the two germline ends. The CDR3 is 11 residues long. CDR3 nucleotides: TGTGCCAGCCAGGGGATGAATGAGCAGTTCTTC. Translation: CASQGMNEQFF.

The rearrangement uses TRBV20-1 and TRBJ1-2; D gene unclear. V was pared by 4 bases and J by 5 bases, with 11 bases between. CDR1 is DFQATT and CDR2 is SNEGSKA in the germline V gene (reference sequence). The CDR3 length is 12 residues. The DNA of the CDR3 is TGCAGTGCTAATCAGAGGTCGTATGGCTACACCTTC. Amino acid sequence: CSANQRSYGYTF.

This clonotype showed up many times. V gene TRBV7-9 combines with J gene TRBJ2-1; 12 bases fit TRBD2. V trimming: 5 bases; J trimming: 3 bases; junction bases outside the gene matches: 8. Germline V gene sequence: CDR1 SEHNR, CDR2 FQNEAQ (reference sequence). The CDR3 spans 17 residues. CDR3 DNA sequence: TGTGCCAGCAGCCGTAGGACTAGCGGGAAAGTCTACAATGAGCAGTTCTTC. This codes for CASSRRTSGKVYNEQFF.

This rearrangement joins TRBV9 to TRBJ2-2; D is unclear. Per germline, CDR1 SGDLS and CDR2 YYNGEE. The CDR3 spans 14 residues. The V and J ends lost 3 bases and 4 bases respectively, with 10 bases between them. The CDR3 DNA follows: TGTGCCAGCAGCGGGGTTGGAGCCACCGGGGAGCTGTTTTTT. Protein sequence: CASSGVGATGELFF.

This sequence joins TRBV12-3 or TRBV12-4 and TRBJ2-1, with TRBD1 matching over 10 bases. Trimming cost V 2 bases and J 6 bases; bases outside gene matches: 4. CDR3 length equals 15 residues. In DNA form, the CDR3 reads TGTGCCAGCAGTTTATGGGACAGGGGTAGCAATGAGCAGTTCTTC. This translates into CASSLWDRGSNEQFF.

This clonotype was seen at least ten times. The chain uses TRBV5-8 and TRBJ1-2; 8 bases agree with TRBD1. The CDR3 totals 14 residues. The J segment lost 8 bases and the V segment lost 4 bases, leaving 10 bases of the junction unmatched. Germline V gene sequence: CDR1 SGHTS, CDR2 YDEGEE. CDR3 DNA sequence: TGTGCCAGCAGCATCCGACAGGGGATCGGGGGCTACACCTTC. Translating gives CASSIRQGIGGYTF. The variable domain in full, with the rest retrieved from reference TRBV5-8 and TRBJ1-2, is EAGVTQSPTHLIKTRGQQATLRCSPISGHTSVYWYQQALGLGLQFLLWYDEGEERNRGNFPPRFSGRQFPNYSSELNVNALELEDSALYLCASSIRQGIGGYTFGSGTRLTVV.

This clonotype has a handful of counts. This chain joins TRBV6-5 and TRBJ1-5; D might be TRBD1 (6 bases). Trimming removed 6 bases at V and 5 bases at J, with 11 bases between. Germline loops: CDR1 MNHEY, CDR2 SVGAGI. The CDR3 has 13 residues. The CDR3 reads CASSKDRDQPQHF. The CDR3 coding sequence is TGTGCCAGCAGCAAGGACAGAGATCAGCCCCAGCATTTT.

In this sample, this clonotype turned up a few times. V gene TRBV7-9 combines with J gene TRBJ2-1; 10 bases align to TRBD1. The CDR3 spans 20 residues. The V segment lost 5 bases and the J segment 0 bases; nucleotides outside the gene matches: 16. Germline V gene lookup returns CDR1 SEHNR and CDR2 FQNEAQ (reference sequence). Here the CDR3 reads CASSRGRDRGLSSSYNEQFF. Here the CDR3 DNA reads TGTGCCAGCAGCCGGGGAAGGGACAGGGGCCTATCGAGCTCCTACAATGAGCAGTTCTTC. Using reference TRBV7-9 and TRBJ2-1 for the parts outside the CDR3, the full variable domain is DTGVSQNPRHKITKRGQNVTFRCDPISEHNRLYWYRQTLGQGPEFLTYFQNEAQLEKSRLLSDRFSAERPKGSFSTLEIQRTEQGDSAMYLCASSRGRDRGLSSSYNEQFFGPGTRLTVL.

The table lists this clonotype with many counts. This chain joins TRBV2 and TRBJ2-3; perhaps D is TRBD1 or TRBD2 (6 bases each). This CDR3 region has 13 residues. CDR1 SNHLY and CDR2 FYNNEI come from the germline V gene. Between the trimmed V and J ends, which lost 7 bases and 3 bases, there was a span of 11 bases. DNA of the CDR3: TGTGCCAGCAAGGGGGGACCGACAGATACGCAGTATTTT. Translation gives CASKGGPTDTQYF.

This clonotype was seen at least ten times. The V gene is TRBV7-9, the J gene TRBJ2-3; D unresolved. V shed 3 bases and J shed 0 bases, with 7 bases lying between them. The length of the CDR3 is 14 residues. Germline-derived CDR1 and CDR2 are SEHNR and FQNEAQ (reference sequence). Here the CDR3 reads CASSFSASTDTQYF. For the CDR3, the DNA is TGTGCCAGCAGCTTCTCCGCCAGCACAGATACGCAGTATTTT.

The table lists this clonotype with many counts. V is TRBV28 and J is TRBJ1-2; 7 nucleotides align to TRBD1. CDR3 length: 15 amino acids. CDR1 is MDHEN, CDR2 SYDVKM, per germline. Trimming at V came to 5 bases and at J to 2 bases, leaving 8 bases not matched to a gene. CDR3 bases: TGTGCCAGCAGTACGCAAGACAGGGTCAACTATGGCTACACCTTC. Residues: CASSTQDRVNYGYTF.

The rearrangement joins TRBV18 to TRBJ2-1; D is possibly TRBD1 (6 bases). V gave up 3 bases and J gave up 3 bases, with 15 bases separating them. Per the germline V gene, CDR1 is KGHSH and CDR2 is LQKENI. This CDR3 is built from 16 residues. The CDR3 bases are TGTGCCAGCTCACCCCTCACAGGGAAGGGCTACAATGAGCAGTTCTTC. Translation gives CASSPLTGKGYNEQFF.

This clonotype occurred a few times. The chain is built from TRBV29-1 and TRBJ2-5, with 7 bases that match TRBD2. CDR3 size: 12 residues. The junction had 2 bases not matched to a gene; V was cut back by 6 bases and J by 1 base. Germline lookup yields CDR1 SQVTM and CDR2 ANQGSEA. CDR3 sequence (DNA): TGCAGCGTATCGGGAGGCCAAGAGACCCAGTACTTC. Its protein product is CSVSGGQETQYF.